The clone carrying this TCR beta chain was seen a few times. Germline values: CDR1 MNHEY, CDR2 SVGAGI. The V and J ends lost 6 bases and 2 bases, in that order; junction bases with no gene match: 7. This CDR3 is 15 amino acids long. The sample belongs to a study of blood T cell repertoires in COVID-19. In the study overall: Material from acute and convalescent COVID-19 was sourced from the United States, Italy and Spain. PBMCs, B-cell-depleted T cells, or T cells were the source of the cDNA or gDNA that made up the material.

In the study's own analysis: Scientists estimated how many nucleated cells there were by amplifying reference gene primers. Assay: immunoSEQ multiplex PCR; the TCRdb copy retains only in-frame clones and omits some. D and trimming were read from the DNA, whereas the V and J calls and clone size are those reported in that table. The top ten hold about 6.9% of the sample, which has approximately 190,000 clones, about four fifths seen once. Sequenced input: peripheral blood. The sequence was collected from a man aged 55 to 70 with acute or convalescent COVID-19. The J gene is TRBJ2-1, the V gene TRBV6-5; 7 nucleotides agree with TRBD1. The CDR3 protein is CASSTGTVPYNEQFF. CDR3 in DNA: TGTGCCAGCAGCACTGGGACAGTTCCCTACAATGAGCAGTTCTTC.